This T cell receptor (beta chain) was obtained from a study of blood T cell repertoires in COVID-19. As for the study in general: Donors in the United States, Italy and Spain gave samples during acute or convalescent COVID-19. T cells, B-cell-depleted T cells, or PBMCs provided the cDNA or gDNA that served as material.

This clone was seen a single time. This CDR3 has 17 residues. Germline CDR1 is SEHNR and CDR2 is FQNEAQ (reference sequence). V dropped 2 bases and J dropped 2 bases, with 17 bases sitting between them. Per the study methods: Quantification of nucleated cells was approximated via reference gene primer amplification. Clones were read by immunoSEQ multiplex PCR, and TCRdb kept only the in-frame ones, dropping some. That table furnishes V, J and clone size, whereas the DNA furnished D and trimming. The repertoire has roughly 160,000 clones, less than 90% of them found once; the top ten carry 20% to 30%. The sequence was collected from a man aged 55 to 69 with acute or convalescent COVID-19. Input material: peripheral blood. The chain uses TRBV7-9 and TRBJ2-3, with D perhaps matching TRBD2 (7 bases). CDR3 protein: CASSLTRGARNTDTQYF. The CDR3 DNA sequence: TGTGCCAGCAGCTTAACACGGGGGGCGCGAAACACAGATACGCAGTATTTT.